The following is a T cell receptor beta chain sequence with its context. J was trimmed by 3 bases and V by 0 bases; bases with no gene match: 5. The germline CDR1 and CDR2 sequences are SGHDT and YYEEEE. This CDR3 is built from 16 residues. These data are taken from a study of OX40 agonist ivuxolimab in advanced cancers. Sequenced by immunoSEQ multiplex PCR; TCRdb stores in-frame clones only, minus some. The table records approximately 66,000 clones, 75% to 90% of them present only once. The sequence was obtained from an adult with an advanced solid tumor such as melanoma, head and neck, liver or kidney cancer. The input for sequencing was CD4+ or CD8+ T cells sorted from blood, taken in a trial of the OX40 agonist ivuxolimab. The V gene is TRBV5-6, the J gene TRBJ1-5; TRBD1 matches at 8 bases. CDR3 sequence: CASSLGQGLANQPQHF. In DNA form, the CDR3 reads TGTGCCAGCAGCTTGGGACAGGGGTTGGCCAATCAGCCCCAGCATTTT.